The subject of this entry is one TCR beta chain. The antigen is unknown. BIOMED2 TRB-A/B primer pools were used in multiplex TRB PCR. TCRdb itself ran the multiplex PCR reads through MiXCR, one entry per CDR3 protein. The sample includes 23,000 or so distinct CDR3 sequences, under 35% of them seen just once. This sample was taken from a study of T and B cells in COVID-19 patients. Findings of the study overall: Of 2,000 to 2,500 TCR clusters found only in the recovered cohort, 31 had low generation probability. Active COVID-19 showed highly clonal TRB repertoires; recovery showed diversity and richness above healthy donors.

This CDR3 region has 17 residues. The V gene lost 2 bases and the J gene lost 7 bases, with 18 bases spanning the gap. Each TRB amplification used about 220-500 ng of genomic DNA from blood. The TCR originated in a human donor who had recovered from COVID-19. The sequencing input was blood. The chain couples TRBV12-3 or TRBV12-4 to TRBJ1-6; possibly TRBD1 for D (5 bases). CDR3 nucleotides: TGTGCCAGCAGTTTAAGAGCTTCGGGGGTGGGAAATTCACCCCTCCACTTT. Amino acids: CASSLRASGVGNSPLHF.